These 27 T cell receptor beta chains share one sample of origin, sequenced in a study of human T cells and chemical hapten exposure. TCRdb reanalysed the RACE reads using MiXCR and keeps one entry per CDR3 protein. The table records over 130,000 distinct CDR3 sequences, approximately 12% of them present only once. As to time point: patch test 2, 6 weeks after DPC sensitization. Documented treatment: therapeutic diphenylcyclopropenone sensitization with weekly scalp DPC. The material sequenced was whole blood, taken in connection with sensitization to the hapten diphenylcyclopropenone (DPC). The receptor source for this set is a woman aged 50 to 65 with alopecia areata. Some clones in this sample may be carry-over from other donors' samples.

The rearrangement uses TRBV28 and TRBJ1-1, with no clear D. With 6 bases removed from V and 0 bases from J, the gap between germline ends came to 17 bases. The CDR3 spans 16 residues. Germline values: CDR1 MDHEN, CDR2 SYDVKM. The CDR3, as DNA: TGTGCCAGCAGCCTTCTTACCTCCGGACTGAACACTGAAGCTTTCTTT. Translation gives CASSLLTSGLNTEAFF.

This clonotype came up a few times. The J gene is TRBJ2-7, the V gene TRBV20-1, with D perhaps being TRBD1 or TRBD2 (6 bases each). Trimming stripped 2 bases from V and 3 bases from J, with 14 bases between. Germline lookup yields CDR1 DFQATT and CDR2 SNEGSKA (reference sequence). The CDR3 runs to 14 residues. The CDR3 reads CSARQLGGGYEQYF. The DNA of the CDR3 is TGCAGTGCTAGACAGCTCGGAGGGGGCTACGAGCAGTACTTC.

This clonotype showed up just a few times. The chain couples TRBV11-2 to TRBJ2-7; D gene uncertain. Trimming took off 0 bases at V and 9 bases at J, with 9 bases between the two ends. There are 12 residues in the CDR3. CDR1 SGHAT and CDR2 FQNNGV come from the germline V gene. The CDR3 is CASSLDRRTQYF. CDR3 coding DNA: TGTGCCAGCAGCTTAGATAGGAGAACGCAGTACTTC. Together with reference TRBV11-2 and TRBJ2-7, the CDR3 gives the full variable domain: EAGVAQSPRYKIIEKRQSVAFWCNPISGHATLYWYQQILGQGPKLLIQFQNNGVVDDSQLPKDRFSAERLKGVDSTLKIQPAKLEDSAVYLCASSLDRRTQYFGPGTRLTVT.

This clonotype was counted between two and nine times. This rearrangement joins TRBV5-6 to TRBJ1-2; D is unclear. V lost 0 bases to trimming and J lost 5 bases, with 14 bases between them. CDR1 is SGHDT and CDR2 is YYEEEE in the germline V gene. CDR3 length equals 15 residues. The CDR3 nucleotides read TGTGCCAGCAGCTTGGGATCTCTTCGAACTTATGGCTACACCTTC. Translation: CASSLGSLRTYGYTF.

Here the CDR3 reads CASKGQGRYEQYF. In nucleotides, the CDR3 is TGTGCCAGCAAAGGACAGGGAAGGTACGAGCAGTACTTC. The gene calls are TRBV27 and TRBJ2-7, with 8 nucleotides matching TRBD1. The CDR3 runs 13 residues. V shed 7 bases and J 4 bases; nucleotides not matched to a gene: 6. Per germline, CDR1 MNHEY and CDR2 SMNVEV (reference sequence).

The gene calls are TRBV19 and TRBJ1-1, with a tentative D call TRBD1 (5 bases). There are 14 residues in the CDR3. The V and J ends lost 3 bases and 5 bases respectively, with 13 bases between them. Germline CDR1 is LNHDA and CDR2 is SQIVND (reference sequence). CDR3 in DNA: TGTGCCAGTAGTATCGAGGGGCTGCGGACTGAAGCTTTCTTT. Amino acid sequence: CASSIEGLRTEAFF.

For the CDR3, the DNA is TGTGCCAGCAGCCCAACCCCGGGACAGGGGGGGGGAGAGACCCAGTACTTC. Its protein is CASSPTPGQGGGETQYF. This chain connects TRBV7-6 to TRBJ2-5; 11 nucleotides match TRBD1. Germline CDR1 reads SGHVS; CDR2 reads FNYEAQ. The ends lost 5 bases at V and 4 bases at J; junction bases unmatched: 12. The CDR3 sequence is 17 residues long. The full variable domain, in which reference TRBV7-6 and TRBJ2-5 provide the parts outside the CDR3, is GAGVSQSPRYKVTKRGQDVALRCDPISGHVSLYWYRQALGQGPEFLTYFNYEAQQDKSGLPNDRFSAERPEGSISTLTIQRTEQRDSAMYRCASSPTPGQGGGETQYFGPGTRLLVL.

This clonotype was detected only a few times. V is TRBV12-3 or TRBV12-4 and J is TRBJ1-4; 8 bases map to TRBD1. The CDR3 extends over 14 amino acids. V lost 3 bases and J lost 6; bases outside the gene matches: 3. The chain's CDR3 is CASSFGQGHEKLFF. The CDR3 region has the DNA TGTGCCAGCAGTTTCGGACAGGGCCATGAAAAACTGTTTTTT.

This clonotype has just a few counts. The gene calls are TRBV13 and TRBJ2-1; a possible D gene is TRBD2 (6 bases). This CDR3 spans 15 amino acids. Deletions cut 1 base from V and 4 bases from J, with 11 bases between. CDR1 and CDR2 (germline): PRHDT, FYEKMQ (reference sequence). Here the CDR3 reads CASSLDGGVYNEQFF. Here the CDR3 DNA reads TGTGCCAGCAGCTTAGATGGAGGGGTGTACAATGAGCAGTTCTTC.

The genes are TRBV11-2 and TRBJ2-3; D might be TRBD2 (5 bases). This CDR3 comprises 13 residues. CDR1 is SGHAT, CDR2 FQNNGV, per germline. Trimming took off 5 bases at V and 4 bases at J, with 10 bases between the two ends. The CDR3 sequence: CASSPARADTQYF. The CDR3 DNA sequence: TGTGCCAGCAGCCCCGCGAGGGCAGATACGCAGTATTTT.

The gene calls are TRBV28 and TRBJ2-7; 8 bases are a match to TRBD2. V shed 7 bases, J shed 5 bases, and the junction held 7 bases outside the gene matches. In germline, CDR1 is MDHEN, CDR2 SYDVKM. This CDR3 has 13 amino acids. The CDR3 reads CASTRGGTHEQYF. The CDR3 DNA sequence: TGTGCCAGCACCCGCGGGGGGACCCACGAGCAGTACTTC.

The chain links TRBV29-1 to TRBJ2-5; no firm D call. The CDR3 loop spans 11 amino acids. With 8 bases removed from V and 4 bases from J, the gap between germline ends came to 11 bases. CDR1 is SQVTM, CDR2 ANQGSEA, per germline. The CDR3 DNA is TGCAGCCTCCGGAACGGAGAGACCCAGTACTTC. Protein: CSLRNGETQYF.

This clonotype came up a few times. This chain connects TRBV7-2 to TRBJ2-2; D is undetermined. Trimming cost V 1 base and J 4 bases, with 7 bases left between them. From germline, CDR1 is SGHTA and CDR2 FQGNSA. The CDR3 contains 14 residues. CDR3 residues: CASSLGAATGELFF. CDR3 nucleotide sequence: TGTGCCAGCAGCTTAGGGGCGGCCACCGGGGAGCTGTTTTTT.

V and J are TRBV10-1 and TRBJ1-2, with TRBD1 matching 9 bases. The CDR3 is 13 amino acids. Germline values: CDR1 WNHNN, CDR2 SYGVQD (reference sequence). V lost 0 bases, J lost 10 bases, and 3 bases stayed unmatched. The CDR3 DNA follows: TGCGCCAGCAGTGAGTCCCGGGACAGGGCCTACACCTTC. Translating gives CASSESRDRAYTF.

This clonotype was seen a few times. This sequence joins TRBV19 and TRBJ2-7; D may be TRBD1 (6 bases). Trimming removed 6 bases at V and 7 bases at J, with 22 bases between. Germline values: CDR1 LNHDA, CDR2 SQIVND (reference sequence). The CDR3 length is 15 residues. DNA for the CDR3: TGTGCCAGTAGCCCCGCCGGGACACCTAAGGGAGAGCAGTACTTC. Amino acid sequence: CASSPAGTPKGEQYF.

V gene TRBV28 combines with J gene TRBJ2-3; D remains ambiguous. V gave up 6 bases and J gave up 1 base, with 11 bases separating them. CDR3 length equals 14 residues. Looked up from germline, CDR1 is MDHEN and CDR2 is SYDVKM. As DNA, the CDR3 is TGTGCCAGCAGCATGACCCCTCGCACAGATACGCAGTATTTT. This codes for CASSMTPRTDTQYF.

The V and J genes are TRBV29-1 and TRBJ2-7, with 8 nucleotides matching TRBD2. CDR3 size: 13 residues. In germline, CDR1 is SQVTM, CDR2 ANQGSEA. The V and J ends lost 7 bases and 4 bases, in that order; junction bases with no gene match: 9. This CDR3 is CSAGPQREYEQYF. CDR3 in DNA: TGCAGCGCCGGGCCTCAGCGGGAGTACGAGCAGTACTTC.

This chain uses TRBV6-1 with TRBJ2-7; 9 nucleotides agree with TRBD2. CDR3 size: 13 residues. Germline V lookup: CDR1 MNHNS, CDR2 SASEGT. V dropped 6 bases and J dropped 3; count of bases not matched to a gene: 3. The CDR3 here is CASRGLASYEQYF. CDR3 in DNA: TGTGCCAGCAGGGGACTAGCAAGCTACGAGCAGTACTTC.

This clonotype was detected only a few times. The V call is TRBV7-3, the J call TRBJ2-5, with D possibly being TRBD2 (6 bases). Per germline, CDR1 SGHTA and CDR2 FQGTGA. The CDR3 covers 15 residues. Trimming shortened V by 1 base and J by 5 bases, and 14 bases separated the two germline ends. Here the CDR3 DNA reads TGTGCCAGCAGCTTAATGTCCGGGAGTGGGGAGACCCAGTACTTC. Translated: CASSLMSGSGETQYF. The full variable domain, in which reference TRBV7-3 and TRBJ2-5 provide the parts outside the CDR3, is GAGVSQTPSNKVTEKGKYVELRCDPISGHTALYWYRQSLGQGPEFLIYFQGTGAADDSGLPNDRFFAVRPEGSVSTLKIQRTERGDSAVYLCASSLMSGSGETQYFGPGTRLLVL.

CDR3 coding DNA: TGTGCCAGCAGCCAGATTTCACAGGTCCCGCAAGAGACCCAGTACTTC. It translates to CASSQISQVPQETQYF. The V and J genes are TRBV14 and TRBJ2-5, with D maybe TRBD1 (5 bases). The CDR3 sequence is 16 residues long. Between the trimmed V and J ends, which lost 3 bases and 2 bases, there was a span of 16 bases. Germline CDR1 SGHDN, CDR2 FVKESK.

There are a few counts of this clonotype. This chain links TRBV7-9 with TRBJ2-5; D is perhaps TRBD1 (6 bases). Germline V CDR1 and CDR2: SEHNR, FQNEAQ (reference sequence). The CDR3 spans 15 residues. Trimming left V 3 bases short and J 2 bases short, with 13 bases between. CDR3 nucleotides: TGTGCCAGCAGCTTTGGACTTAGGGGGCAAGAGACCCAGTACTTC. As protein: CASSFGLRGQETQYF.

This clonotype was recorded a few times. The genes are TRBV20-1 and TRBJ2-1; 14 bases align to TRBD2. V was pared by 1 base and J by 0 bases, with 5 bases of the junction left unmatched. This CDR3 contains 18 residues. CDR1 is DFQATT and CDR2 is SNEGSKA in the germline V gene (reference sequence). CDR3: CSARGLAGGPFSYNEQFF. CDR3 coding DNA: TGCAGTGCTAGAGGACTAGCGGGAGGGCCTTTCTCCTACAATGAGCAGTTCTTC.

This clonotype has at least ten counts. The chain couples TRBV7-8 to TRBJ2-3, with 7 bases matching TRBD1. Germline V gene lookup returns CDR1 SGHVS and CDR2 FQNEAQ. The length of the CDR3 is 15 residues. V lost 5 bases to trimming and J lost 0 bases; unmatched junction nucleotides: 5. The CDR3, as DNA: TGTGCCAGCAGCCTCCGGGACAGTAGCACAGATACGCAGTATTTT. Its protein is CASSLRDSSTDTQYF.

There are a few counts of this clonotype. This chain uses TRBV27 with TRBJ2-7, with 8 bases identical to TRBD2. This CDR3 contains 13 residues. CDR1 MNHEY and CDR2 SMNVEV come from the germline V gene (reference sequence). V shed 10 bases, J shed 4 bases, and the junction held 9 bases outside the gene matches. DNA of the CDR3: TGTGCCACCTCAACCGGGACTAGATACGAGCAGTACTTC. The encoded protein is CATSTGTRYEQYF.

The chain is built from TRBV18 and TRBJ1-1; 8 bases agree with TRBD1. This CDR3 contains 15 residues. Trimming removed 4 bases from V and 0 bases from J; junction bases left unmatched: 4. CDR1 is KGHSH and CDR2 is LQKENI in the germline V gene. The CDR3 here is CASSRGDRLNTEAFF. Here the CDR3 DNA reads TGTGCCAGCTCACGAGGGGACAGGTTGAACACTGAAGCTTTCTTT.

The CDR3 reads CASSTGTTGDTQYF. The CDR3 nucleotides read TGTGCCAGCAGCACCGGGACCACAGGGGATACGCAGTATTTT. J is TRBJ2-3 and V is TRBV5-6; D is perhaps TRBD1 (6 bases). Germline loops: CDR1 SGHDT, CDR2 YYEEEE. The CDR3 has 14 amino acids. Trimming took off 4 bases at V and 6 bases at J, with 15 bases between the two ends.

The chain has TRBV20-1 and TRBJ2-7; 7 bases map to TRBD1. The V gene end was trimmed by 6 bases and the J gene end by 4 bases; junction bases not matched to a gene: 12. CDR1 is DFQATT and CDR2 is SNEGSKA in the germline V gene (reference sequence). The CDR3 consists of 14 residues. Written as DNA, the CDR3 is TGCAGTGCCGTCTCGACCGGACAGGCTTACGAGCAGTACTTC. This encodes CSAVSTGQAYEQYF.